Below, 18 T cell receptor beta chains from the same sample are listed, as sequenced in a study of shared clonotypes between healthy human individuals. This table comes from immunoSEQ multiplex PCR, and its TCRdb copy is limited to in-frame clones, with some not included. This table has about 2 million clones, roughly 94% appearing once. The sample taken for sequencing was naive CD4+ T cells sorted from blood. Subset noted: CD45RA+ positively selected. These TCRs come from a man between 18 and 35 years old in good health.

The V call is TRBV6-4, the J call TRBJ2-1; D possibly uses TRBD1 or TRBD2 (6 bases each). V was cut by 4 bases and J by 5 bases, with 12 bases left in between. There are 14 residues in the CDR3. Germline V gene data show CDR1 as MRHNA and CDR2 as SNTAGT. CDR3 sequence (DNA): TGTGCCAGCAGTGCCGACGGGGGCAACAATGAGCAGTTCTTC. This translates into CASSADGGNNEQFF.

The rearrangement links TRBV27 to TRBJ2-7, with D perhaps being TRBD1 or TRBD2 (5 bases each). The CDR3 runs 15 residues. CDR1 is MNHEY, CDR2 SMNVEV, per germline (reference sequence). V was clipped by 2 bases and J by 4 bases, with 15 bases between them. CDR3 nucleotide sequence: TGTGCCAGCAGTTTAGGGTGGGGCGGGTTATACGAGCAGTACTTC. It is translated as CASSLGWGGLYEQYF.

Remarks on this clone: The same CDR3 is also encoded by other DNA sequences in this sample. The chain recombines TRBV5-1 with TRBJ1-2, with 11 bases that match TRBD1. This CDR3 is 15 amino acids long. Germline CDR1 and CDR2: SGHRS and YFSETQ. Germline trimming cut 4 bases from V and 4 bases from J; bases unmatched to any gene: 6. The CDR3 here is CASSLGQGAGYGYTF. The CDR3 DNA follows: TGCGCCAGCAGCCTCGGACAGGGGGCCGGCTATGGCTACACCTTC.

The chain joins TRBV7-2 to TRBJ2-1; D is perhaps TRBD1 or TRBD2 (5 bases each). CDR3 length: 12 residues. V was shortened by 2 bases and J by 10 bases, with 9 bases between the two germline ends. Per germline, CDR1 SGHTA and CDR2 FQGNSA. CDR3 sequence: CASSLIGTEQFF. DNA for the CDR3: TGTGCCAGCAGCTTAATCGGGACCGAGCAGTTCTTC.

The rearrangement joins TRBV15 to TRBJ2-7; 10 nucleotides line up with TRBD1. The CDR3 runs 14 residues. Germline V gene lookup returns CDR1 LNHNV and CDR2 YYDKDF (reference sequence). The ends lost 6 bases at V and 2 bases at J; junction bases unmatched: 4. CDR3 coding DNA: TGTGCCACCAGTGCCGGGACAGGGGCCTACGAGCAGTACTTC. This encodes CATSAGTGAYEQYF.

This clone was detected only once. At the DNA level, this CDR3 is encoded by other sequences in the same sample as well. The chain combines TRBV10-2 with TRBJ2-7; D remains unclear. The CDR3 contains 14 residues. The germline CDR1 and CDR2 sequences are WSHSY and SAAADI. V dropped 0 bases and J dropped 1 base, with 7 bases sitting between them. The CDR3 DNA is TGCGCCAGCAGTGAGTCCTGGGGTTCCTACGAGCAGTACTTC. Translation gives CASSESWGSYEQYF.

The sample holds one count of this clone. This rearrangement joins TRBV6-6 to TRBJ2-7, with D perhaps TRBD1 (6 bases). Per the germline V gene, CDR1 is MNHNY and CDR2 is SVGAGI (reference sequence). This CDR3 spans 15 amino acids. Trimming removed 6 bases at V and 2 bases at J, with 17 bases between. The CDR3 is CASRPTGLGPYEQYF. The DNA of the CDR3 is TGTGCCAGCAGACCAACAGGGTTAGGCCCCTACGAGCAGTACTTC.

This clone came up once. The chain links TRBV18 to TRBJ2-7, with 9 bases identical to TRBD2. The CDR3 length is 15 residues. Germline CDR1 KGHSH, CDR2 LQKENI. The trim removed 6 bases at V and 3 bases at J, leaving 9 bases unmatched. The CDR3 coding sequence is TGTGCCAGCTCCCCTGGTAGCGGGAGATTCTACGAGCAGTACTTC. Protein: CASSPGSGRFYEQYF.

The chain has TRBV28 and TRBJ2-2; 8 bases agree with TRBD1. The V gene's germline CDR1 is MDHEN and CDR2 SYDVKM. Trimming at V came to 5 bases and at J to 6 bases, leaving 8 bases not matched to a gene. The CDR3 has 15 residues. DNA for the CDR3: TGTGCCAGCAGTCATAGGACAGGGTTTGCCGGGGAGCTGTTTTTT. As protein: CASSHRTGFAGELFF.

V and J are TRBV13 and TRBJ2-7, with D perhaps matching TRBD1 (6 bases). Trimming cost V 6 bases and J 1 base, with 16 bases left between them. Germline CDR1 PRHDT, CDR2 FYEKMQ (reference sequence). The CDR3 contains 15 residues. CDR3 bases: TGTGCCAGCAGTCTCGCGACAGGCCTATCCTACGAGCAGTACTTC. Its protein is CASSLATGLSYEQYF. Full variable domain (outside the CDR3, taken from reference TRBV13 and TRBJ2-7): AAGVIQSPRHLIKEKRETATLKCYPIPRHDTVYWYQQGPGQDPQFLISFYEKMQSDKGSIPDRFSAQQFSDYHSELNMSSLELGDSALYFCASSLATGLSYEQYFGPGTRLTVT.

The J gene is TRBJ2-7, the V gene TRBV19; no firm D call. V lost 4 bases to trimming and J lost 2 bases, with 9 bases between them. Per the germline V gene, CDR1 is LNHDA and CDR2 is SQIVND (reference sequence). The CDR3 loop spans 13 amino acids. The CDR3, as DNA: TGTGCCAGTAGTAAACTACATACCTACGAGCAGTACTTC. Its translation: CASSKLHTYEQYF.

V usage is TRBV30 and J usage is TRBJ1-1, with D perhaps matching TRBD1 (5 bases). CDR1 and CDR2 from the germline V gene are GTSNPN and SVGIG (reference sequence). This CDR3 region has 14 residues. V was clipped by 2 bases and J by 4 bases, with 14 bases between them. In nucleotides, the CDR3 is TGTGCCTGGAGTAATATTCGGGGGGGCACTGAAGCTTTCTTT. Protein sequence: CAWSNIRGGTEAFF.

This sequence joins TRBV28 and TRBJ1-5; tentative D call: TRBD1 (5 bases). V was trimmed by 8 bases and J by 3 bases, leaving 11 bases between them. Germline CDR1 is MDHEN and CDR2 is SYDVKM. This CDR3 is 13 amino acids long. The CDR3 reads CASGGSYNQPQHF. In DNA form, the CDR3 reads TGTGCCAGCGGGGGTTCTTACAATCAGCCCCAGCATTTT. The full variable domain, in which reference TRBV28 and TRBJ1-5 provide the parts outside the CDR3, is DVKVTQSSRYLVKRTGEKVFLECVQDMDHENMFWYRQDPGLGLRLIYFSYDVKMKEKGDIPEGYSVSREKKERFSLILESASTNQTSMYLCASGGSYNQPQHFGDGTRLSIL.

The rearrangement joins TRBV27 to TRBJ2-7; 9 nucleotides align to TRBD1. This CDR3 spans 15 amino acids. From germline, CDR1 is MNHEY and CDR2 SMNVEV (reference sequence). The V and J ends lost 5 bases and 4 bases, in that order; junction bases with no gene match: 9. CDR3 sequence: CASSSGTGRRYEQYF. The DNA of the CDR3 is TGTGCCAGCAGTAGCGGGACAGGGAGAAGATACGAGCAGTACTTC.

V usage is TRBV9 and J usage is TRBJ1-6; D unresolved. This CDR3 has 15 amino acids. V gave up 0 bases and J gave up 8 bases, with 12 bases separating them. Germline V gives CDR1 SGDLS, CDR2 YYNGEE. CDR3 in DNA: TGTGCCAGCAGCGTAGAGGCGGACCCAGATTCACCCCTCCACTTT. This translates into CASSVEADPDSPLHF.

J is TRBJ2-1 and V is TRBV10-2; 10 bases fit TRBD2. V was clipped by 5 bases and J by 6 bases; unmatched bases: 4. Germline assignment: CDR1 WSHSY and CDR2 SAAADI. The CDR3 has 14 amino acids. The CDR3 region is CASSLAGAGNEQFF. DNA of the CDR3: TGCGCCAGCAGTCTAGCGGGAGCCGGCAATGAGCAGTTCTTC.

The rearrangement links TRBV18 to TRBJ1-1, with D possibly matching TRBD1 (5 bases). CDR1 and CDR2 (germline): KGHSH, LQKENI. The CDR3 consists of 14 residues. The germline V and J ends were trimmed by 2 bases and 1 base, with 8 bases remaining between them. The CDR3 DNA is TGTGCCAGCTCACCAAGGACACCGAACACTGAAGCTTTCTTT. This translates into CASSPRTPNTEAFF.

The chain recombines TRBV30 with TRBJ2-5; D uncertain. The better agreement between TRBJ2-7 and the DNA end casts doubt on the J call. Germline loops: CDR1 GTSNPN, CDR2 SVGIG (reference sequence). The length of the CDR3 is 14 residues. The CDR3 sequence: CAWSGGGGVYEQYF. The CDR3 bases are TGTGCCTGGAGTGGGGGTGGCGGAGTCTACGAGCAGTACTTC.